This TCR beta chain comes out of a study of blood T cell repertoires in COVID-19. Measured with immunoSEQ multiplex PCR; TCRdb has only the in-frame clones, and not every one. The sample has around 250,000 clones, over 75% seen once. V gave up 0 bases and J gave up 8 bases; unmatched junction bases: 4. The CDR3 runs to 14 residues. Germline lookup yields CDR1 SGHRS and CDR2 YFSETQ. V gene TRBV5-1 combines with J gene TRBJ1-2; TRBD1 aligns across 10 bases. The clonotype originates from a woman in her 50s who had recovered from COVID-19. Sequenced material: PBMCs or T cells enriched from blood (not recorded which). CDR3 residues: CASSLDGTGDGYTF. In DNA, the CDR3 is TGCGCCAGCAGCTTGGACGGGACAGGGGACGGCTACACCTTC.